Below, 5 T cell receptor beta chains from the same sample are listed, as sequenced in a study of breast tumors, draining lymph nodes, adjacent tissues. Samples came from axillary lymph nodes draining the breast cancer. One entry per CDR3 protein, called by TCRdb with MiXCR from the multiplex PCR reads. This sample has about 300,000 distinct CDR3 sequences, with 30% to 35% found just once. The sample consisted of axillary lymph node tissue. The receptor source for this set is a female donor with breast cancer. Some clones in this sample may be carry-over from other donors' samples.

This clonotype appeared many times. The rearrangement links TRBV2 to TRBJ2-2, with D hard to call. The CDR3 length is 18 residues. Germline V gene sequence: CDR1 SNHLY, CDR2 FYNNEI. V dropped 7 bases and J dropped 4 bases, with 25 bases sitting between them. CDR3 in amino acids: CASTSGRASSFGTGELFF. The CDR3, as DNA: TGTGCCAGCACTTCAGGACGGGCGAGCTCCTTTGGCACCGGGGAGCTGTTTTTT.

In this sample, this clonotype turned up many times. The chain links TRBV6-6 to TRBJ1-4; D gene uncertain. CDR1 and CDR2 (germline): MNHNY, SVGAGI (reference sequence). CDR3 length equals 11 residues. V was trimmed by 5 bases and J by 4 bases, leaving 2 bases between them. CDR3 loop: CASSVNEKLFF. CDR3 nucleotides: TGTGCCAGCAGTGTTAATGAAAAACTGTTTTTT.

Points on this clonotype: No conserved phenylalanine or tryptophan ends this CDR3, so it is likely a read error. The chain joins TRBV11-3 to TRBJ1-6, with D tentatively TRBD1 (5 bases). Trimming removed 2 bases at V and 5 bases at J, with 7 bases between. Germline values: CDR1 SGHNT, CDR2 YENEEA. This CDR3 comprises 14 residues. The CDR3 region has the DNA TGTGCCAGCAGCTTAACAGGAGATAATTCACCCCTCCACTCT. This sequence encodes CASSLTGDNSPLHS.

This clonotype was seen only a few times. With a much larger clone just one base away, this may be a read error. The CDR3 bases are TGCAGTGCTAGAGGGCTAAGGCCCTCCTCCGAGCAGTACTTC. This encodes CSARGLRPSSEQYF. The chain joins TRBV20-1 to TRBJ2-7, with D unresolved. CDR3 length: 14 residues. Germline CDR1 is DFQATT and CDR2 is SNEGSKA (reference sequence).

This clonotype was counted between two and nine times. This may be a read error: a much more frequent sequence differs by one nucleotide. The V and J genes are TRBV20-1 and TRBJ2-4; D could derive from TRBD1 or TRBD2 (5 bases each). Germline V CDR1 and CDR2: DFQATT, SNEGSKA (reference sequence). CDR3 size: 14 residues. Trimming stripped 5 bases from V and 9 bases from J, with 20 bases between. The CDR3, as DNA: TGCAGTGCTGTCCCAGGGCTAGCTGGGGCCATTCAGTACTTC. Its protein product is CSAVPGLAGAIQYF.